This TCR beta chain was retrieved from a study of blood T cell repertoires in COVID-19. Study context: From the United States, Italy and Spain came samples of acute and convalescent COVID-19. The cDNA or gDNA used as material had been derived from T cells, B-cell-depleted T cells, or PBMCs.

Study processing details: Reference gene primers were amplified, and this amplification served to estimate nucleated cell counts. Generated by immunoSEQ multiplex PCR, the TCRdb table keeps only in-frame clones and is missing some. The V and J calls and clone size come from that table; D and trimming were worked out from the DNA. The sample has under 250,000 clones, around four fifths seen once. J lost 4 bases, V lost 2 bases, and 11 bases had no gene match. This CDR3 has 17 residues. Germline V gene sequence: CDR1 SGHDN, CDR2 FVKESK. This clonotype was obtained from a man aged 35 to 55 with acute or convalescent COVID-19. The chain couples TRBV14 to TRBJ2-3; TRBD2 matches 8 bases. Input material: peripheral blood. Here the CDR3 reads CASSQRMPGGLSDTQYF. The CDR3 DNA reads TGTGCCAGCAGCCAACGAATGCCGGGAGGGCTGTCAGATACGCAGTATTTT.